The source of this T cell receptor (beta chain) is a study of T cells expressing NK-cell markers. Study details: Cells sorted as CD3+CD56+NKG2C+, CD3+CD56+NKG2C- and CD3+CD56-NKG2C+ T cells supplied the TCR beta repertoires.

Germline CDR1 reads MNHEY; CDR2 reads SMNVEV (reference sequence). The CDR3 runs to 15 residues. From its re-call of the 5' RACE reads, TCRdb lists each CDR3 protein once, without DNA. Across around 470,000 distinct CDR3 sequences, the top ten clones capture more than 1.4% of the sample. The V and J genes are TRBV27 and TRBJ1-6; lacking DNA, the TRBD1 call made by TCRdb goes unchecked. The sequenced material came from blood T cells: a sorted CD56 or NKG2C T cell subset, CD4+ or CD8+ T cells, or bulk PBMC T cells (not recorded which). This sequence originates from a woman between 45 and 65 years old in good health. CDR3 region: CASSRGQIYNSPLHF.